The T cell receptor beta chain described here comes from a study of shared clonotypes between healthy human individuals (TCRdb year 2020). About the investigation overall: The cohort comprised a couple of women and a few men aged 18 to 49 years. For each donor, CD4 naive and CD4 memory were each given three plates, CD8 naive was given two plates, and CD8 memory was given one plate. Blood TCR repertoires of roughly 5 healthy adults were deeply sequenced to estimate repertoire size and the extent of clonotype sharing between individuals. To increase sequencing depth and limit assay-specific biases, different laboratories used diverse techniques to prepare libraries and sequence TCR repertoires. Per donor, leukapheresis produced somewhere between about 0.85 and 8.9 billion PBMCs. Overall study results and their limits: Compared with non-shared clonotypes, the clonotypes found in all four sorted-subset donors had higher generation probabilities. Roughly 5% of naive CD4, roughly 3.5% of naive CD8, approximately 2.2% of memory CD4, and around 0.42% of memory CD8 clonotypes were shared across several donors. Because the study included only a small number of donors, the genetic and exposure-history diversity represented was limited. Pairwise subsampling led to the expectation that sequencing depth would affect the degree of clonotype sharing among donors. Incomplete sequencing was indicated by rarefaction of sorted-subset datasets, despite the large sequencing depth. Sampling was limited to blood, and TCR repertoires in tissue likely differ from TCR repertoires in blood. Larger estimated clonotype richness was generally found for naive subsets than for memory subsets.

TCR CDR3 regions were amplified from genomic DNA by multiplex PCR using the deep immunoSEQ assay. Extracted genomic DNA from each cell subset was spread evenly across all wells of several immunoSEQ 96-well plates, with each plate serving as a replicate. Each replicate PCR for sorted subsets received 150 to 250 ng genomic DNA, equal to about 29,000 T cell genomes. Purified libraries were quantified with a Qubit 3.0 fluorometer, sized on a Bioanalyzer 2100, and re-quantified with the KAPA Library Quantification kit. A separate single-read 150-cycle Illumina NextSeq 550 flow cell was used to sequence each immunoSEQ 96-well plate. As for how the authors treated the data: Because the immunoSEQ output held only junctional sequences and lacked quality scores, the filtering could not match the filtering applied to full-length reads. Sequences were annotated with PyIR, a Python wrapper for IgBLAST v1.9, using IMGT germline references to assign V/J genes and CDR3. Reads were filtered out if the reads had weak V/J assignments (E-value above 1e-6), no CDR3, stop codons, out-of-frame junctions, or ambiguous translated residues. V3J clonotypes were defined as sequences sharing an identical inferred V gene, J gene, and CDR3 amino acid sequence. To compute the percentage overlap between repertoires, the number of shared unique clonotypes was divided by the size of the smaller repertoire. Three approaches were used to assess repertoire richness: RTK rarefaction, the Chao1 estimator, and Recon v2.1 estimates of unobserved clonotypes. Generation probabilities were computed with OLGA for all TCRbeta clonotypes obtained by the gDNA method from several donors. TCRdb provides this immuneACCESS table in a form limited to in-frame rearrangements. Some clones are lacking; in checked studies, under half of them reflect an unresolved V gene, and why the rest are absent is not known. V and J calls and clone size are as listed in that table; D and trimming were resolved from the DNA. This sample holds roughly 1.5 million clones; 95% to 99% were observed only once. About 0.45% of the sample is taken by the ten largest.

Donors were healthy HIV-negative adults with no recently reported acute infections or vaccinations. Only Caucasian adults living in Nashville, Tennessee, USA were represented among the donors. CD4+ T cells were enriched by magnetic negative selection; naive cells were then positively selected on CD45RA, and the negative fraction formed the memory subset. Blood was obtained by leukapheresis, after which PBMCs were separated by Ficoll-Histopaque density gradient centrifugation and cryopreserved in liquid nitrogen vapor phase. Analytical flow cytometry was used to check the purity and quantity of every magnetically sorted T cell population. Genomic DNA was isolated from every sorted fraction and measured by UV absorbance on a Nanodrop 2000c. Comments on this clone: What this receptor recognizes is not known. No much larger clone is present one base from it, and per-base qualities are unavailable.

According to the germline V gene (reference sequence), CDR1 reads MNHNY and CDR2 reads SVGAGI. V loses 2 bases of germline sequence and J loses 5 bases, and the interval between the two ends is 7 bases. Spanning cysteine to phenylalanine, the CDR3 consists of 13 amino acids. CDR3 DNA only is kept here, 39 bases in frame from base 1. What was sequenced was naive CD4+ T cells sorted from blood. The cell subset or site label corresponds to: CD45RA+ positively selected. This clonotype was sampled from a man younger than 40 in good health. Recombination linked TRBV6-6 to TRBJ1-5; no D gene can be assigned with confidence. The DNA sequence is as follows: TGTGCCAGCAGTTACGGATCTTATCAGCCCCAGCATTTT. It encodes CASSYGSYQPQHF.